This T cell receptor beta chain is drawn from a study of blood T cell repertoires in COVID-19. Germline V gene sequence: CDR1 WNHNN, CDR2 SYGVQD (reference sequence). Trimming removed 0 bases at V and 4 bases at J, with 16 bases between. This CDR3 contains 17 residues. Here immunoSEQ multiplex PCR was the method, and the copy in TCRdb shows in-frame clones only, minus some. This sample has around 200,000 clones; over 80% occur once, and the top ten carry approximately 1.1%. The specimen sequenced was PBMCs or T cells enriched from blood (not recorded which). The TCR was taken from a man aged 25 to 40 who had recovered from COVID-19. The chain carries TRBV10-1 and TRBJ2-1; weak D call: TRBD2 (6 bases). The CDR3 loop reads CASSESILATKYNEQFF. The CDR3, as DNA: TGCGCCAGCAGTGAGTCAATTCTAGCGACAAAATACAATGAGCAGTTCTTC.